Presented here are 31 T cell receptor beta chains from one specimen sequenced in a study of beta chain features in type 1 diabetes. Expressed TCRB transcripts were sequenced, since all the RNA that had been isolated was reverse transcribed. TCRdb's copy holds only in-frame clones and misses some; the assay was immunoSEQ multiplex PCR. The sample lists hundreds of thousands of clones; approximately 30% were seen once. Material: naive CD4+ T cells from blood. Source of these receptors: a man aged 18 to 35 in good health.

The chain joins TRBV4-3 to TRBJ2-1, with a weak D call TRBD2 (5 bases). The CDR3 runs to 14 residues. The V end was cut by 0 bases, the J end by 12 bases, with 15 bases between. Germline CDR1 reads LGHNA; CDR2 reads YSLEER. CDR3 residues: CASSQDNNPSRQFF. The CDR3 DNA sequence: TGCGCCAGCAGCCAAGATAATAATCCTAGCAGGCAGTTCTTC.

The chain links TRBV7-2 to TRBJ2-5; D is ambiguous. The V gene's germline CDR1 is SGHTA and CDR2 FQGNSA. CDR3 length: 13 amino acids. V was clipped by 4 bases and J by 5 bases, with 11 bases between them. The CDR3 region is CASSSFNLETQYF. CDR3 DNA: TGTGCCAGCAGCTCCTTCAATTTGGAGACCCAGTACTTC.

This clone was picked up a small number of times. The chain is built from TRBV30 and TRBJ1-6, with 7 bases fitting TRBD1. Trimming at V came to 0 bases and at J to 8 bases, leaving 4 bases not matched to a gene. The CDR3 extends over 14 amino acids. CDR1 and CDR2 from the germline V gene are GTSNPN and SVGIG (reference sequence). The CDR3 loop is CAWSVRQGDSPLHF. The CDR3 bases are TGTGCCTGGAGTGTGCGACAGGGCGATTCACCCCTCCACTTT.

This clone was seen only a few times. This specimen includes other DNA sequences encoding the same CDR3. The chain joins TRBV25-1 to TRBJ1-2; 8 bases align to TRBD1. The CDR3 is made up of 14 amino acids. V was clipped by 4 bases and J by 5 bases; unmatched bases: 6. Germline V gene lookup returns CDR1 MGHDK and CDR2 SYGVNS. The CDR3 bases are TGTGCCAGCAGTGGTTCAGGGGGCTGGTATGGCTACACCTTC. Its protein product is CASSGSGGWYGYTF.

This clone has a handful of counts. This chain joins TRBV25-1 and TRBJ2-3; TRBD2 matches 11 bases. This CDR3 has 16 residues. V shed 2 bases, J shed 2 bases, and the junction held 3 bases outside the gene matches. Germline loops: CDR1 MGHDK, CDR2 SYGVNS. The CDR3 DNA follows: TGTGCCAGCAGTGAAGGTAGCGGGAGGGCCACAGATACGCAGTATTTT. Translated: CASSEGSGRATDTQYF.

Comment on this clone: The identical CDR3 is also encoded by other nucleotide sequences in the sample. Here the CDR3 reads CASSLGQGPDTQYF. The CDR3 DNA reads TGCGCCAGCAGCTTGGGACAGGGACCAGATACGCAGTATTTT. J is TRBJ2-3 and V is TRBV5-1; TRBD1 aligns across 7 bases. With 0 bases clipped from V and 4 bases from J, the junction kept 2 bases outside the gene matches. Looked up from germline, CDR1 is SGHRS and CDR2 is YFSETQ. The CDR3 is 14 residues long.

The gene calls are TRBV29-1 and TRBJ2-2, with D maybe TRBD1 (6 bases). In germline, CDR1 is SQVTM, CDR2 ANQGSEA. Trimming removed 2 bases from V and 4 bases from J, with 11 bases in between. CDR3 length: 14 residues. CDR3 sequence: CSVEQGWVTGELFF. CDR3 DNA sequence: TGCAGCGTTGAACAGGGGTGGGTCACCGGGGAGCTGTTTTTT.

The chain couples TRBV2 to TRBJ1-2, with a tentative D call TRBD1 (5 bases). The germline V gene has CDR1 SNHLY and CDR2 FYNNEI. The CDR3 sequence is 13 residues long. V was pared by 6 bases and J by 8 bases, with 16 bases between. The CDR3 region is CASSREQVGGYTF. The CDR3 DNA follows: TGTGCCAGCAGCCGCGAACAGGTTGGCGGCTACACCTTC.

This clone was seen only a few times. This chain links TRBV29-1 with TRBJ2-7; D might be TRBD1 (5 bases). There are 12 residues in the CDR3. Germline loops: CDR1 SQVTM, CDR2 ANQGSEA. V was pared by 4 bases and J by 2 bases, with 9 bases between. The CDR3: CSVAGIAYEQYF. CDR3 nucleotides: TGCAGCGTTGCAGGGATTGCCTACGAGCAGTACTTC.

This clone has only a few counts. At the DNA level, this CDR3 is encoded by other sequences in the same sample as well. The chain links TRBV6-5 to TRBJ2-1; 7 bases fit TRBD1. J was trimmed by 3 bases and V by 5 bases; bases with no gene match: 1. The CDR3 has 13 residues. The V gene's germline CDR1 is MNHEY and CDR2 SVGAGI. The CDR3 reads CASSRDSYNEQFF. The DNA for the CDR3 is TGTGCCAGCAGTCGGGACAGCTACAATGAGCAGTTCTTC.

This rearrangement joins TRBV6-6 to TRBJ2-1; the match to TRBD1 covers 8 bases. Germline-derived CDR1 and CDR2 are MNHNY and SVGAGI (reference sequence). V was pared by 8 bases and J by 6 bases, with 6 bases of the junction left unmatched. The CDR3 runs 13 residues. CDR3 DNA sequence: TGTGCCAGCGGACTGACAGGGGTCAATGAGCAGTTCTTC. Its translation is CASGLTGVNEQFF.

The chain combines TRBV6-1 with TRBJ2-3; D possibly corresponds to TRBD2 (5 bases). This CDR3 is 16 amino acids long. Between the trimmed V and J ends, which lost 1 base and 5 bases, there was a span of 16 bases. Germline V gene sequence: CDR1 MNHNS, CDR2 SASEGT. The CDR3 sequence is CASSEGRTVSGDTQYF. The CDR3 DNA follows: TGTGCCAGCAGTGAAGGGAGGACGGTATCTGGAGATACGCAGTATTTT.

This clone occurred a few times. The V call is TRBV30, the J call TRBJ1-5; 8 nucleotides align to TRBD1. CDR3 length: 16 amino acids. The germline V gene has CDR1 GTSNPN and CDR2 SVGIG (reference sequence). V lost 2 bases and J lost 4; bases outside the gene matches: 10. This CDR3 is CAWSSRRQGYNQPQHF. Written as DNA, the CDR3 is TGTGCCTGGAGTTCCAGACGACAGGGGTATAATCAGCCCCAGCATTTT.

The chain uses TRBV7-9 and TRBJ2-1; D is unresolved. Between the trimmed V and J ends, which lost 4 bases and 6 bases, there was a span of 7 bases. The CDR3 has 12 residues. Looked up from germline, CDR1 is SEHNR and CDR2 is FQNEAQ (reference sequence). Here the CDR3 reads CASSSPRNEQFF. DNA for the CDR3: TGTGCCAGCAGCTCGCCTCGCAATGAGCAGTTCTTC.

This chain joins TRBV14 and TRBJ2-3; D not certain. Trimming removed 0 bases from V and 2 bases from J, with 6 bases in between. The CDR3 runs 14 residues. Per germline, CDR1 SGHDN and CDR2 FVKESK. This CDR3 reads CASSQEHATDTQYF. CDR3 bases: TGTGCCAGCAGCCAAGAGCACGCCACAGATACGCAGTATTTT.

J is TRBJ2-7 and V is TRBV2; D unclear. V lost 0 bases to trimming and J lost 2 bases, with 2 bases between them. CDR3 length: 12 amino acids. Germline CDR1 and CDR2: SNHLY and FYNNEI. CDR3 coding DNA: TGTGCCAGCAGTGAAGCGCCCTACGAGCAGTACTTC. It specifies CASSEAPYEQYF.

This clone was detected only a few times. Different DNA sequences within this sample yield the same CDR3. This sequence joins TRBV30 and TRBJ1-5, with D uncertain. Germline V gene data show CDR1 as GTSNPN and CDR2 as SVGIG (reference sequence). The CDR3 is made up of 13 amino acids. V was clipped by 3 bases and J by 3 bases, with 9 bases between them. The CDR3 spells CAWSGRDNQPQHF. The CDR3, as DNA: TGTGCCTGGAGCGGACGGGACAATCAGCCCCAGCATTTT.

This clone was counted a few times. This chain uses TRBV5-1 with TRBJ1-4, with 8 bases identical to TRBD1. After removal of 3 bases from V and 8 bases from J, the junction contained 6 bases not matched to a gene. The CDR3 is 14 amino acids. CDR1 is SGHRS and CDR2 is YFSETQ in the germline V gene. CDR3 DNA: TGCGCCAGCAGCTCCCAGGGGGCTGAAGAAAAACTGTTTTTT. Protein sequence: CASSSQGAEEKLFF. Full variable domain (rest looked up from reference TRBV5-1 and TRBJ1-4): KAGVTQTPRYLIKTRGQQVTLSCSPISGHRSVSWYQQTPGQGLQFLFEYFSETQRNKGNFPGRFSGRQFSNSRSEMNVSTLELGDSALYLCASSSQGAEEKLFFGSGTQLSVL.

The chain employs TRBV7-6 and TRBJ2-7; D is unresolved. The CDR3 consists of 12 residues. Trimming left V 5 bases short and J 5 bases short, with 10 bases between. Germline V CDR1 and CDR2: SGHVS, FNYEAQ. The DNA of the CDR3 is TGTGCCAGCAGCCCTTGGGCGGACGAGCAGTACTTC. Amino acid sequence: CASSPWADEQYF. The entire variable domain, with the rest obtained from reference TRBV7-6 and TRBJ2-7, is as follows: GAGVSQSPRYKVTKRGQDVALRCDPISGHVSLYWYRQALGQGPEFLTYFNYEAQQDKSGLPNDRFSAERPEGSISTLTIQRTEQRDSAMYRCASSPWADEQYFGPGTRLTVT.

The CDR3 sequence: CASSSLAGTSYNEQFF. The CDR3 DNA sequence: TGTGCCAGCAGCTCGCTAGCGGGAACGTCCTACAATGAGCAGTTCTTC. This rearrangement joins TRBV7-3 to TRBJ2-1, with 9 bases that match TRBD2. Germline V gives CDR1 SGHTA, CDR2 FQGTGA. The CDR3 totals 16 residues. V was clipped by 4 bases and J by 1 base; unmatched bases: 5. Variable domain in full (rest from reference TRBV7-3 and TRBJ2-1): GAGVSQTPSNKVTEKGKYVELRCDPISGHTALYWYRQSLGQGPEFLIYFQGTGAADDSGLPNDRFFAVRPEGSVSTLKIQRTERGDSAVYLCASSSLAGTSYNEQFFGPGTRLTVL.

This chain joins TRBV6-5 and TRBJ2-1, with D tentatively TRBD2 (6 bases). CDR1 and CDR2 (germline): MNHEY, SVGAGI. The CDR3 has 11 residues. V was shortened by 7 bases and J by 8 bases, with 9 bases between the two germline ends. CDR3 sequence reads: CASTWGDEQFF. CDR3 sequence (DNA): TGTGCCAGCACCTGGGGGGATGAGCAGTTCTTC.

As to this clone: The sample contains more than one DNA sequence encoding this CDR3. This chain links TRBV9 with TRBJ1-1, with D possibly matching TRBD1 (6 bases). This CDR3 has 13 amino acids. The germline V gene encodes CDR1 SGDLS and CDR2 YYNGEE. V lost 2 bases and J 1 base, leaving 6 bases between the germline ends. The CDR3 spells CASSVDRNTEAFF. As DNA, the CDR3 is TGTGCCAGCAGCGTGGACAGGAACACTGAAGCTTTCTTT.

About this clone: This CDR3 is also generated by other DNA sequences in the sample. CDR3 loop: CSVGQGNYGYTF. The CDR3 bases are TGCAGCGTGGGACAGGGCAACTATGGCTACACCTTC. The V gene is TRBV29-1, the J gene TRBJ1-2; 9 positions agree with TRBD1. With V trimmed by 6 bases and J by 2 bases, 1 base remained unmatched. The CDR3 sequence is 12 residues long. Germline V gene data show CDR1 as SQVTM and CDR2 as ANQGSEA.

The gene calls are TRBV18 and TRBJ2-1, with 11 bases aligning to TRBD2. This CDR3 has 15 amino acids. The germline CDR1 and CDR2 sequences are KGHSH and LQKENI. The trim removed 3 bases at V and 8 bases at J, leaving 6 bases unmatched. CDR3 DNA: TGTGCCAGCTCACCTCAGATACTAGCGGGAGATGAGCAGTTCTTC. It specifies CASSPQILAGDEQFF.

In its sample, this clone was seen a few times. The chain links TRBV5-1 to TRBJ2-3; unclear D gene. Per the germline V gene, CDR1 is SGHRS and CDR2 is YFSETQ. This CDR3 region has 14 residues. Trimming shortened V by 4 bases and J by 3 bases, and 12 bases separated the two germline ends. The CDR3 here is CASSGLVPTDTQYF. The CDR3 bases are TGCGCCAGCAGCGGGCTAGTTCCAACAGATACGCAGTATTTT.

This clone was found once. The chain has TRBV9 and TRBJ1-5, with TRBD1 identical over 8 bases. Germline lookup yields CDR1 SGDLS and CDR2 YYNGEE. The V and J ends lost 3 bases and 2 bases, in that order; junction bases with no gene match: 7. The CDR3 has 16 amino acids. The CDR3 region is CASSATGAGGNQPQHF. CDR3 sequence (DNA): TGTGCCAGCAGCGCGACAGGGGCAGGAGGCAATCAGCCCCAGCATTTT.

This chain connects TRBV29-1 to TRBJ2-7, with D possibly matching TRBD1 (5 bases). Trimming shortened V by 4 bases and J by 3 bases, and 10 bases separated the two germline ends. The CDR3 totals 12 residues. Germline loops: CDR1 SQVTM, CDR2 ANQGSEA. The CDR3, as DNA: TGCAGCGTTGTACAGGCTAACTACGAGCAGTACTTC. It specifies CSVVQANYEQYF.

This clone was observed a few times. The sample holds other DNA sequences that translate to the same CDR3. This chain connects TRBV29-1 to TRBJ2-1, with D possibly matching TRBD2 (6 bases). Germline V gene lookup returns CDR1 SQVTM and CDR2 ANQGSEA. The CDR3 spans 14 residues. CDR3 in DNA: TGCAGAGAAATTAGCGGTCACCTCCACAATGAGCAGTTCTTC. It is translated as CREISGHLHNEQFF.

CDR3 loop: CASGTSGEYNEQFF. The CDR3 DNA reads TGTGCCAGCGGGACTAGCGGGGAGTACAATGAGCAGTTCTTC. The chain uses TRBV18 and TRBJ2-1; 13 nucleotides agree with TRBD2. This CDR3 has 14 residues. Germline CDR1 reads KGHSH; CDR2 reads LQKENI. J gave up 4 bases and V 8 bases, and 2 bases lay outside the gene matches.

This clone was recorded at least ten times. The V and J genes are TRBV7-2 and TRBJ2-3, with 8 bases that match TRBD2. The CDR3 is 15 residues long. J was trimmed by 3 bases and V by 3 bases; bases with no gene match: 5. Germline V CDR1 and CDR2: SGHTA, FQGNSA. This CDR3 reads CASSFPGGLTDTQYF. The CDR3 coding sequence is TGTGCCAGCAGCTTCCCGGGAGGGCTTACAGATACGCAGTATTTT.

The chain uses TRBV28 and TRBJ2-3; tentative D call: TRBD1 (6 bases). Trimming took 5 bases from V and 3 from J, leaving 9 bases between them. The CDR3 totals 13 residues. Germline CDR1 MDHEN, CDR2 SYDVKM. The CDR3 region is CASSPGQTDTQYF. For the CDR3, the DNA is TGTGCCAGCAGTCCCGGACAGACAGATACGCAGTATTTT.